One and the same sample provided the 7 T cell receptor beta chains below, sequenced in a study of blood T cell repertoires in COVID-19. The table came from immunoSEQ multiplex PCR; TCRdb's copy has only in-frame clones and leaves some out. In the table there are 60,000 to 75,000 clones, 79% of which are singletons. The sample taken for sequencing was peripheral blood. These receptors all come from a man aged 60 to 75 with active or convalescent COVID-19.

The chain uses TRBV5-1 and TRBJ2-3; 9 nucleotides match TRBD2. The length of the CDR3 is 14 residues. Trimming took 4 bases from V and 7 from J; bases not matched to a gene: 7. Germline CDR1 SGHRS, CDR2 YFSETQ. CDR3 sequence (DNA): TGCGCCAGCAGCCTTAGCGGGGGATATAATACGCAGTATTTT. This translates into CASSLSGGYNTQYF. Together with reference TRBV5-1 and TRBJ2-3, the CDR3 gives the full variable domain: KAGVTQTPRYLIKTRGQQVTLSCSPISGHRSVSWYQQTPGQGLQFLFEYFSETQRNKGNFPGRFSGRQFSNSRSEMNVSTLELGDSALYLCASSLSGGYNTQYFGPGTRLTVL.

By frequency in the sample, this clone is medium-sized. The rearrangement links TRBV6-5 to TRBJ2-5, with D perhaps TRBD1 (5 bases). The germline V gene encodes CDR1 MNHEY and CDR2 SVGAGI. The CDR3 consists of 13 residues. V was pared by 6 bases and J by 5 bases, with 13 bases between. The CDR3 reads CASSVAGFETQYF. CDR3 DNA: TGTGCCAGCAGCGTGGCAGGGTTTGAGACCCAGTACTTC.

The chain links TRBV7-9 to TRBJ2-2; D perhaps matches TRBD1 (6 bases). V shed 3 bases and J shed 3 bases, with 11 bases lying between them. The CDR3 covers 15 residues. Germline V CDR1 and CDR2: SEHNR, FQNEAQ (reference sequence). The DNA of the CDR3 is TGTGCCAGCAGCTTTTGGGCAGGGGACACCGGGGAGCTGTTTTTT. Protein sequence: CASSFWAGDTGELFF.

The rearrangement uses TRBV2 and TRBJ2-5; unclear D gene. This CDR3 contains 11 residues. CDR1 and CDR2 from the germline V gene are SNHLY and FYNNEI. V lost 6 bases, J lost 2 bases, and 4 bases lay in between. CDR3 protein: CASRRQETQYF. The DNA for the CDR3 is TGTGCCAGCAGACGGCAAGAGACCCAGTACTTC.

The chain couples TRBV7-6 to TRBJ1-1; D uncertain. The CDR3 covers 15 residues. Trimming stripped 5 bases from V and 1 base from J, with 14 bases between. The germline V gene encodes CDR1 SGHVS and CDR2 FNYEAQ. The CDR3 sequence is CASSRIGRENTEAFF. The DNA of the CDR3 is TGTGCCAGCAGCAGAATCGGACGGGAGAACACTGAAGCTTTCTTT.

This clone was counted a few times. The V and J genes are TRBV7-7 and TRBJ2-1, with D possibly matching TRBD2 (5 bases). Trimming cost V 5 bases and J 4 bases, with 12 bases left between them. CDR1 is SSHAT and CDR2 is FNYEAQ in the germline V gene (reference sequence). The CDR3 loop spans 14 amino acids. The CDR3 coding sequence is TGTGCCAGCAGCCCTTCCAGCGGATACAATGAGCAGTTCTTC. This gives the protein CASSPSSGYNEQFF.

The genes are TRBV30 and TRBJ2-7; 7 nucleotides agree with TRBD2. The V and J ends lost 3 bases and 4 bases, in that order; junction bases with no gene match: 6. Germline CDR1 is GTSNPN and CDR2 is SVGIG (reference sequence). There are 13 residues in the CDR3. The CDR3, as DNA: TGTGCCTGGAGAGGGCGGGAGTCGTACGAGCAGTACTTC. The encoded protein is CAWRGRESYEQYF.